This T cell receptor beta chain comes out of a study of blood T cell repertoires in COVID-19. Background on the study: The cDNA or gDNA used as material had been derived from T cells, B-cell-depleted T cells, or PBMCs.

CDR1 MNHEY and CDR2 SVGEGT come from the germline V gene. V lost 1 base and J 4 bases, leaving 16 bases between the germline ends. The CDR3 spans 17 residues. This table comes from immunoSEQ multiplex PCR, and its TCRdb copy is limited to in-frame clones, with some not included. The sample has 150,000 to 200,000 clones, over 70% seen once. The TCR originated in a man aged 55 to 70 with active or convalescent COVID-19. This rearrangement joins TRBV6-2 or TRBV6-3 to TRBJ2-2; TRBD2 is a possible D gene (6 bases). The sample taken for sequencing was peripheral blood. CDR3 protein: CASSYLAGMLSTGELFF. The CDR3 DNA follows: TGTGCCAGCAGTTACTTGGCGGGGATGCTGTCCACCGGGGAGCTGTTTTTT.